These 8 T cell receptor beta chains were sequenced from one sample in a study of shared clonotypes between healthy human individuals. The method was immunoSEQ multiplex PCR; TCRdb's version includes in-frame clones alone and lacks a portion of them. The sample includes some 1.1 million clones, about 80% of them seen just once. The specimen sequenced was memory CD4+ T cells from PBMCs. Subset reported: CD45RA-negative fraction. Receptor source: a man aged 18-30 years in good health. Some clones in this sample may be carry-over from other donors' samples.

J is TRBJ2-5 and V is TRBV11-3; tentatively, D is TRBD1 (5 bases). CDR3 length: 14 residues. Trimming left V 4 bases short and J 5 bases short, with 14 bases between. Germline V gene data show CDR1 as SGHNT and CDR2 as YENEEA. CDR3 residues: CASSSDGARETQYF. CDR3 nucleotides: TGTGCCAGCAGCTCGGATGGGGCGAGGGAGACCCAGTACTTC.

The chain has TRBV5-4 and TRBJ2-7, with 13 nucleotides matching TRBD2. Germline CDR1 is SGHNT and CDR2 is YYREEE (reference sequence). V trimming: 2 bases; J trimming: 7 bases; junction bases outside the gene matches: 3. The length of the CDR3 is 14 residues. CDR3 sequence reads: CASSFPGLAGEQYF. The CDR3 DNA reads as TGTGCCAGCAGCTTCCCGGGACTAGCGGGGGAGCAGTACTTC. Full variable domain (outside the CDR3, taken from reference TRBV5-4 and TRBJ2-7): ETGVTQSPTHLIKTRGQQVTLRCSSQSGHNTVSWYQQALGQGPQFIFQYYREEENGRGNFPPRFSGLQFPNYSSELNVNALELDDSALYLCASSFPGLAGEQYFGPGTRLTVT.

This clone was observed a few times. The chain carries TRBV7-2 and TRBJ1-2, with D possibly matching TRBD1 (5 bases). This CDR3 contains 11 residues. CDR1 is SGHTA and CDR2 is FQGNSA in the germline V gene. Trimming cost V 4 bases and J 8 bases, with 8 bases left between them. The CDR3 coding sequence is TGTGCCAGCAGCTCAGGGCAAGGCTACACCTTC. Translated: CASSSGQGYTF. The variable domain in full, completed from reference TRBV7-2 and TRBJ1-2, reads GAGVSQSPSNKVTEKGKDVELRCDPISGHTALYWYRQSLGQGLEFLIYFQGNSAPDKSGLPSDRFSAERTGGSVSTLTIQRTQQEDSAVYLCASSSGQGYTFGSGTRLTVV.

This chain connects TRBV5-1 to TRBJ1-4; 7 bases match TRBD1. V lost 4 bases and J lost 2; bases outside the gene matches: 8. The CDR3 has 16 amino acids. In germline, CDR1 is SGHRS, CDR2 YFSETQ. The CDR3 region is CASSPRTGSTNEKLFF. In DNA form, the CDR3 reads TGCGCCAGCAGCCCCAGGACAGGCAGCACTAATGAAAAACTGTTTTTT.

The V and J genes are TRBV7-9 and TRBJ2-5; TRBD2 might be the D (5 bases). Trimming cost V 7 bases and J 3 bases, with 18 bases left between them. CDR1 is SEHNR, CDR2 FQNEAQ, per germline (reference sequence). CDR3 length: 15 amino acids. For the CDR3, the DNA is TGTGCCAGCACCCTCTGGGCGGGCCAAGAAGAGACCCAGTACTTC. It is translated as CASTLWAGQEETQYF.

The chain links TRBV19 to TRBJ1-1; a weak D match, TRBD1 (6 bases). The ends were cut back, 5 bases at V and 1 base at J, with 14 bases in the middle. The CDR3 has 15 residues. The germline gives CDR1 LNHDA, CDR2 SQIVND (reference sequence). In DNA form, the CDR3 reads TGTGCCAGTAGTTTGCAGGGGTCGGCGAACACTGAAGCTTTCTTT. Translated, it gives CASSLQGSANTEAFF. Together with reference TRBV19 and TRBJ1-1, the CDR3 gives the full variable domain: DGGITQSPKYLFRKEGQNVTLSCEQNLNHDAMYWYRQDPGQGLRLIYYSQIVNDFQKGDIAEGYSVSREKKESFPLTVTSAQKNPTAFYLCASSLQGSANTEAFFGQGTRLTVV.

CDR3: CASSRQVNQPQHF. CDR3 DNA sequence: TGTGCCAGCTCGCGACAGGTTAATCAGCCCCAGCATTTT. V is TRBV6-5 and J is TRBJ1-5, with TRBD1 as a possible D gene (6 bases). CDR3 length: 13 residues. Trimming shortened V by 8 bases and J by 4 bases, and 12 bases separated the two germline ends. Germline CDR1 is MNHEY and CDR2 is SVGAGI.

This clone was found once. The gene calls are TRBV10-3 and TRBJ2-1, with 13 bases lining up with TRBD2. V trimming: 6 bases; J trimming: 5 bases; junction bases outside the gene matches: 1. The CDR3 totals 14 residues. Germline loops: CDR1 ENHRY, CDR2 SYGVKD. DNA for the CDR3: TGTGCCATCAGCGGGACTAGCGGGGACAATGAGCAGTTCTTC. Translating it yields CAISGTSGDNEQFF.